What follows are 31 T cell receptor beta chains derived from one specimen sequenced in a study of STAT3 mutations in large granular lymphocyte leukemia. Clones were sequenced by immunoSEQ multiplex PCR, and TCRdb holds only the in-frame ones, with some missing. Of roughly 30,000 clones in the sample, over 65% were seen once. Study-level results: At least one immunodominant TCR beta clonotype appeared in every T-cell large granular lymphocyte leukemia patient.

Antigen specificity for these receptors is unknown. Specimen: peripheral blood mononuclear cells. These receptors were collected from a woman aged 45 to 65 with T-cell large granular lymphocyte leukemia. Some clones in this sample may be carry-over from other donors' samples.

The rearrangement joins TRBV4-1 to TRBJ1-2; 9 nucleotides match TRBD1. The CDR3 is 14 residues long. V dropped 3 bases and J dropped 3; count of bases not matched to a gene: 2. Per the germline V gene, CDR1 is MGHRA and CDR2 is YSYEKL. The CDR3 DNA sequence: TGCGCCAGCAGCCAGACAGGGGGAGACTATGGCTACACCTTC. This translates into CASSQTGGDYGYTF.

The gene calls are TRBV4-1 and TRBJ1-5; D is possibly TRBD1 (6 bases). Germline V CDR1 and CDR2: MGHRA, YSYEKL. The ends were cut back, 0 bases at V and 4 bases at J, with 13 bases in the middle. The CDR3 sequence is 16 residues long. The CDR3 sequence: CASSQDRNQGNQPQHF. DNA of the CDR3: TGCGCCAGCAGCCAAGATAGGAACCAGGGGAATCAGCCCCAGCATTTT.

This chain uses TRBV7-2 with TRBJ1-5; TRBD1 agrees at 7 bases. Germline V gives CDR1 SGHTA, CDR2 FQGNSA. The CDR3 totals 13 residues. Trimming at V came to 4 bases and at J to 7 bases, leaving 4 bases not matched to a gene. CDR3 bases: TGTGCCAGCAGCTCGGACAGGTCCCAGCCCCAGCATTTT. Its protein is CASSSDRSQPQHF.

This chain connects TRBV20-1 to TRBJ2-1; D is possibly TRBD1 (6 bases). Trimming removed 0 bases from V and 16 bases from J, with 13 bases in between. Germline values: CDR1 DFQATT, CDR2 SNEGSKA (reference sequence). The CDR3 has 11 residues. CDR3 nucleotide sequence: TGCAGTGCTAGAGAGGCAGGGGCTGATTTCTTC. This gives the protein CSAREAGADFF.

This chain uses TRBV2 with TRBJ2-7, with 12 bases identical to TRBD1. CDR1 is SNHLY, CDR2 FYNNEI, per germline. The CDR3 totals 12 residues. DNA for the CDR3: TGTGCGGGACAGGGGGCGCGGAACGAGCAGTACTTC. As protein: CAGQGARNEQYF.

The rearrangement joins TRBV7-2 to TRBJ1-1; TRBD1 aligns across 11 bases. J was trimmed by 4 bases and V by 1 base; bases with no gene match: 8. Germline loops: CDR1 SGHTA, CDR2 FQGNSA. This CDR3 region has 17 residues. As DNA, the CDR3 is TGTGCCAGCAGCTTAGGGACAGGGGGCTCTTGGGTCACTGAAGCTTTCTTT. Its translation is CASSLGTGGSWVTEAFF.

The J gene is TRBJ1-1, the V gene TRBV29-1; D uncertain. CDR3 length: 12 amino acids. CDR1 SQVTM and CDR2 ANQGSEA come from the germline V gene. The V gene lost 0 bases and the J gene lost 1 base, with 3 bases spanning the gap. CDR3 nucleotides: TGCAGCGTTGAAGAACAGAACACTGAAGCTTTCTTT. Translating it yields CSVEEQNTEAFF. Using reference TRBV29-1 and TRBJ1-1 for the parts outside the CDR3, the full variable domain is SAVISQKPSRDICQRGTSLTIQCQVDSQVTMMFWYRQQPGQSLTLIATANQGSEATYESGFVIDKFPISRPNLTFSTLTVSNMSPEDSSIYLCSVEEQNTEAFFGQGTRLTVV.

V usage is TRBV9 and J usage is TRBJ1-1; D remains ambiguous. The ends were cut back, 0 bases at V and 3 bases at J, with 15 bases in the middle. Germline V gives CDR1 SGDLS, CDR2 YYNGEE. CDR3 length equals 16 residues. The CDR3 DNA reads as TGTGCCAGCAGCGTAGTCCGGGAAGGATGGTACACTGAAGCTTTCTTT. Its protein product is CASSVVREGWYTEAFF.

The J gene is TRBJ1-3, the V gene TRBV18; tentative D call: TRBD1 (6 bases). Trimming pared 1 base from V and 0 bases from J, leaving 13 bases between. The CDR3 extends over 17 amino acids. Per germline, CDR1 KGHSH and CDR2 LQKENI. The CDR3 reads CASSPLSDRNSGNTIYF. The CDR3 DNA reads TGTGCCAGCTCACCACTTTCGGACAGAAACTCTGGAAACACCATATATTTT.

This chain uses TRBV28 with TRBJ2-7; D is ambiguous. The CDR3 extends over 12 amino acids. V was pared by 6 bases and J by 6 bases, with 12 bases between. The germline gives CDR1 MDHEN, CDR2 SYDVKM. The CDR3: CASSLMRGEQYF. The CDR3 DNA sequence: TGTGCCAGCAGCCTTATGAGAGGCGAGCAGTACTTC.

The chain uses TRBV5-1 and TRBJ2-2, with a tentative D call TRBD1 (5 bases). V dropped 0 bases and J dropped 6 bases, with 12 bases sitting between them. Germline-derived CDR1 and CDR2 are SGHRS and YFSETQ. There are 15 residues in the CDR3. The DNA of the CDR3 is TGCGCCAGCAGCTTGGACCAGGGTTTGTCCGGGGAGCTGTTTTTT. Its translation: CASSLDQGLSGELFF.

The chain combines TRBV4-3 with TRBJ2-3; D remains unclear. CDR1 and CDR2 (germline): LGHNA, YSLEER. V lost 1 base and J 6 bases, leaving 14 bases between the germline ends. The length of the CDR3 is 15 residues. Here the CDR3 reads CASSQGVTSPDTQYF. DNA for the CDR3: TGCGCCAGCAGCCAAGGCGTAACCAGCCCGGATACGCAGTATTTT.

This chain uses TRBV28 with TRBJ2-5; D gene unclear. This CDR3 comprises 12 residues. Trimming took off 2 bases at V and 2 bases at J, with 3 bases between the two ends. CDR1 is MDHEN, CDR2 SYDVKM, per germline. The CDR3 DNA reads TGTGCCAGCAGTTTAATGCAAGAGACCCAGTACTTC. It codes for CASSLMQETQYF.

This clone was found once. The chain joins TRBV6-6 to TRBJ1-1; D remains unclear. The ends were cut back, 3 bases at V and 6 bases at J, with 8 bases in the middle. Germline V gives CDR1 MNHNY, CDR2 SVGAGI (reference sequence). The CDR3 is 12 amino acids. DNA of the CDR3: TGTGCCAGCAGTTATGGCTATTCTGAAGCTTTCTTT. Translated: CASSYGYSEAFF.

The V and J genes are TRBV5-1 and TRBJ2-6; weak D call: TRBD1 (6 bases). The ends were cut back, 2 bases at V and 2 bases at J, with 11 bases in the middle. Germline loops: CDR1 SGHRS, CDR2 YFSETQ. The CDR3 totals 16 residues. The CDR3 region has the DNA TGCGCCAGCAGCTTACAACAGGGAGCTGGGGCCAACGTCCTGACTTTC. This sequence encodes CASSLQQGAGANVLTF.

This chain joins TRBV5-4 and TRBJ2-7; D remains unclear. CDR1 SGHNT and CDR2 YYREEE come from the germline V gene (reference sequence). With 0 bases removed from V and 6 bases from J, the gap between germline ends came to 4 bases. The CDR3 is 11 amino acids. The CDR3 reads CASSLDGEQYF. In DNA form, the CDR3 reads TGTGCCAGCAGCTTGGACGGCGAGCAGTACTTC.

The chain employs TRBV7-9 and TRBJ2-7; 12 bases line up with TRBD1. Germline V gene data show CDR1 as SEHNR and CDR2 as FQNEAQ (reference sequence). The CDR3 covers 15 residues. J was trimmed by 6 bases and V by 6 bases; bases with no gene match: 9. In nucleotides, the CDR3 is TGTGCCAGCAGTTTTCGGGACAGGGGGCCCGGCGAGCAGTACTTC. This encodes CASSFRDRGPGEQYF.

In nucleotides, the CDR3 is TGTGCCAGCAGCTTATGGCCAAATGCGGATACGCAGTATTTT. This translates into CASSLWPNADTQYF. The rearrangement joins TRBV7-9 to TRBJ2-3; D uncertain. Germline assignment: CDR1 SEHNR and CDR2 FQNEAQ (reference sequence). Trimming shortened V by 2 bases and J by 6 bases, and 12 bases separated the two germline ends. The CDR3 has 14 residues.

The chain uses TRBV6-6 and TRBJ1-5, with TRBD1 as a possible D gene (6 bases). Germline CDR1 MNHNY, CDR2 SVGAGI (reference sequence). This CDR3 has 14 amino acids. Deletions cut 5 bases from V and 2 bases from J, with 10 bases between. The CDR3 spells CASSIQGGNQPQHF. As DNA, the CDR3 is TGTGCCAGCAGTATACAGGGAGGCAATCAGCCCCAGCATTTT.

The chain carries TRBV7-9 and TRBJ1-5; D not resolved. V was cut by 5 bases and J by 4 bases, with 6 bases left in between. Germline assignment: CDR1 SEHNR and CDR2 FQNEAQ (reference sequence). The CDR3 spans 12 residues. The CDR3, as DNA: TGTGCCAGCAGCGCCAATAATCAGCCCCAGCATTTT. Translating it yields CASSANNQPQHF.

V gene TRBV27 combines with J gene TRBJ2-7; the D gene is possibly TRBD2 (7 bases). The CDR3 loop spans 15 amino acids. The germline V gene has CDR1 MNHEY and CDR2 SMNVEV (reference sequence). V was pared by 2 bases and J by 3 bases, with 14 bases between. CDR3: CASSLGGGIIYEQYF. The CDR3 nucleotides read TGTGCCAGCAGTTTAGGGGGGGGCATAATCTACGAGCAGTACTTC.

This clone came up a few times. This chain joins TRBV19 and TRBJ2-7, with 9 bases that match TRBD2. This CDR3 is built from 14 residues. The J segment lost 2 bases and the V segment lost 8 bases, leaving 7 bases of the junction unmatched. Germline loops: CDR1 LNHDA, CDR2 SQIVND (reference sequence). CDR3 DNA: TGTGCCAGTCGCCTGACTAGCGGACCCTACGAGCAGTACTTC. It translates to CASRLTSGPYEQYF.

J is TRBJ1-2 and V is TRBV4-2; 8 bases are a match to TRBD1. Germline V gene data show CDR1 as LGHNA and CDR2 as YNFKEQ. Trimming took 4 bases from V and 2 from J; bases not matched to a gene: 15. This CDR3 has 18 residues. In DNA form, the CDR3 reads TGTGCCAGCAGCCTCCAGCCCCCGGGACAGGACCCAAACTATGGCTACACCTTC. Its protein product is CASSLQPPGQDPNYGYTF.

The chain employs TRBV2 and TRBJ2-1, with 10 bases lining up with TRBD2. Germline V gives CDR1 SNHLY, CDR2 FYNNEI. V gave up 5 bases and J gave up 4 bases; unmatched junction bases: 5. The CDR3 consists of 15 residues. This chain's CDR3 is CASSTGTSAYNEQFF. Here the CDR3 DNA reads TGTGCCAGCAGTACCGGGACTAGCGCTTACAATGAGCAGTTCTTC.

The chain is built from TRBV5-3 and TRBJ2-7, with D perhaps TRBD1 (6 bases). TRBV5-3 is labeled an ORF, and its function is uncertain. The V end lost 4 bases, the J end lost 2 bases, and 22 bases lay between the germline ends. CDR3 length equals 17 residues. As DNA, the CDR3 is TGTGCCAGAAGCCTTATGCCCGGGACACTGGTAGCCTACGAGCAGTACTTC. Translating gives CARSLMPGTLVAYEQYF.

The rearrangement uses TRBV27 and TRBJ2-2; 10 nucleotides line up with TRBD1. The V gene's germline CDR1 is MNHEY and CDR2 SMNVEV (reference sequence). The CDR3 loop spans 15 amino acids. J was trimmed by 2 bases and V by 5 bases; bases with no gene match: 2. CDR3 loop: CASSVTGGNTGELFF. CDR3 in DNA: TGTGCCAGCAGTGTGACAGGGGGCAACACCGGGGAGCTGTTTTTT.

This rearrangement joins TRBV5-4 to TRBJ1-1, with 7 nucleotides matching TRBD1. Trimming took 3 bases from V and 6 from J; bases not matched to a gene: 5. The CDR3 consists of 13 residues. The germline gives CDR1 SGHNT, CDR2 YYREEE (reference sequence). CDR3 nucleotide sequence: TGTGCCAGCAGCTGGGGACAGAAGGCTGAAGCTTTCTTT. Its translation is CASSWGQKAEAFF.

This clone was found a few times. One junction end disagrees with the germline gene, perhaps due to a read error. The chain joins TRBV7-2 to TRBJ2-1; 8 bases map to TRBD2. CDR1 and CDR2 from the germline V gene are SGHTA and FQGNSA. This CDR3 spans 15 amino acids. CDR3 bases: TGTGCCAGCAGCCTAGCCGGGACTAGCTACAATGAGCAGTTCTTC. This codes for CASSLAGTSYNEQFF.

In this sample, this clone turned up a few times. The gene calls are TRBV7-2 and TRBJ2-3; 7 positions agree with TRBD2. Germline-derived CDR1 and CDR2 are SGHTA and FQGNSA. The ends lost 1 base at V and 12 bases at J; junction bases unmatched: 4. This CDR3 is 12 amino acids long. The CDR3 nucleotides are TGTGCCAGCAGCTTAGACGGCGGGAGACAGTATTTT. It encodes CASSLDGGRQYF.

V and J are TRBV5-1 and TRBJ2-5; D might be TRBD2 (7 bases). The CDR3 is 13 amino acids. Germline CDR1 and CDR2: SGHRS and YFSETQ. V was trimmed by 2 bases and J by 4 bases, leaving 9 bases between them. The CDR3 sequence is CASSFGGLETQYF. CDR3 sequence (DNA): TGCGCCAGCAGCTTCGGGGGGCTAGAGACCCAGTACTTC. Together with reference TRBV5-1 and TRBJ2-5, the CDR3 gives the full variable domain: KAGVTQTPRYLIKTRGQQVTLSCSPISGHRSVSWYQQTPGQGLQFLFEYFSETQRNKGNFPGRFSGRQFSNSRSEMNVSTLELGDSALYLCASSFGGLETQYFGPGTRLLVL.

J is TRBJ1-4 and V is TRBV28; TRBD1 might be the D (6 bases). The ends were cut back, 5 bases at V and 0 bases at J, with 16 bases in the middle. Germline V lookup: CDR1 MDHEN, CDR2 SYDVKM. This CDR3 region has 17 residues. CDR3 DNA: TGTGCCAGCAGTCCGCCGGACAGCCCTGCAACTAATGAAAAACTGTTTTTT. It codes for CASSPPDSPATNEKLFF. Together with reference TRBV28 and TRBJ1-4, the CDR3 gives the full variable domain: DVKVTQSSRYLVKRTGEKVFLECVQDMDHENMFWYRQDPGLGLRLIYFSYDVKMKEKGDIPEGYSVSREKKERFSLILESASTNQTSMYLCASSPPDSPATNEKLFFGSGTQLSVL.